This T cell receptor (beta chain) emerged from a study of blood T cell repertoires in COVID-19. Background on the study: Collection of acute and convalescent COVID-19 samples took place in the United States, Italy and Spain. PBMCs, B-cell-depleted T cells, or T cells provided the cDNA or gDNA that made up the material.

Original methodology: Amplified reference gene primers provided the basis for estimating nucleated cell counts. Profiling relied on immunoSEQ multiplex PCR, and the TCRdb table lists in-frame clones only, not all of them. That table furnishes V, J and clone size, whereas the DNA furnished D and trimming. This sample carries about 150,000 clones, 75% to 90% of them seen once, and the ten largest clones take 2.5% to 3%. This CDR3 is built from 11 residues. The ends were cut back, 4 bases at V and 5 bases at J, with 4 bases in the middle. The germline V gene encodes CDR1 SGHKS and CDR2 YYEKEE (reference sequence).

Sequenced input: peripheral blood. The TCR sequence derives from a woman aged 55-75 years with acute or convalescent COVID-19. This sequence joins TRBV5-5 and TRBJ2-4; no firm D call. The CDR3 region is CASSLQNIQYF. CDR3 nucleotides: TGTGCCAGCAGCCTACAAAACATTCAGTACTTC. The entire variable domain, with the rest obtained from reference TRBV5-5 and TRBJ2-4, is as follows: DAGVTQSPTHLIKTRGQQVTLRCSPISGHKSVSWYQQVLGQGPQFIFQYYEKEERGRGNFPDRFSARQFPNYSSELNVNALLLGDSALYLCASSLQNIQYFGAGTRLSVL.